These 27 T cell receptor beta chains originate from one sample sequenced in a study of shared clonotypes between healthy human individuals. CD8 cells classed as naive were CD45RO-negative and positively selected for CCR7, excluding terminally differentiated effector memory CD45RA+ cells. Some clones are missing from TCRdb's copy, which holds only in-frame ones; the method was immunoSEQ multiplex PCR. Of around 2,100,000 clones in the sample, about 95% were seen once. The specimen was naive CD8+ T cells sorted from blood. Receptors originate from a man in his late teens or twenties in good health.

This clone appeared once. V is TRBV5-1 and J is TRBJ1-1; 9 nucleotides align to TRBD1. Looked up from germline, CDR1 is SGHRS and CDR2 is YFSETQ. V dropped 3 bases and J dropped 11; count of bases not matched to a gene: 8. The CDR3 length is 13 residues. CDR3 sequence (DNA): TGCGCCAGCAGCTACGAGGGACAGGGTATGGCTTTCTTT. This sequence encodes CASSYEGQGMAFF.

Details on this clone: Other DNA sequences in the sample encode the same CDR3. The chain carries TRBV27 and TRBJ1-5; D gene ambiguous. The CDR3 loop spans 14 amino acids. Germline CDR1 reads MNHEY; CDR2 reads SMNVEV (reference sequence). The V and J ends lost 2 bases and 0 bases respectively, with 5 bases between them. The CDR3 loop is CASSLVASNQPQHF. CDR3 bases: TGTGCCAGCAGTTTAGTCGCTAGCAATCAGCCCCAGCATTTT.

The chain has TRBV7-2 and TRBJ2-2, with D possibly matching TRBD2 (5 bases). CDR3 size: 15 residues. The V and J ends lost 9 bases and 8 bases respectively, with 22 bases between them. Per the germline V gene, CDR1 is SGHTA and CDR2 is FQGNSA. DNA of the CDR3: TGTGCCAGTTGCGAGGGCGCTAGCTGCTTGGGGGAGCTGTTTTTT. Protein product: CASCEGASCLGELFF.

This chain joins TRBV12-5 and TRBJ2-5, with D tentatively TRBD1 (6 bases). The germline V and J ends were trimmed by 4 bases and 1 base, with 13 bases remaining between them. This CDR3 contains 15 residues. Germline V gives CDR1 LGHNT, CDR2 FRNRAP. CDR3 amino acids: CASGSTQGFQETQYF. As DNA, the CDR3 is TGTGCTAGTGGTTCGACCCAGGGGTTCCAAGAGACCCAGTACTTC. Full variable domain (outside the CDR3, taken from reference TRBV12-5 and TRBJ2-5): DARVTQTPRHKVTEMGQEVTMRCQPILGHNTVFWYRQTMMQGLELLAYFRNRAPLDDSGMPKDRFSAEMPDATLATLKIQPSEPRDSAVYFCASGSTQGFQETQYFGPGTRLLVL.

The chain employs TRBV27 and TRBJ2-7, with D unresolved. CDR1 is MNHEY and CDR2 is SMNVEV in the germline V gene (reference sequence). V was clipped by 7 bases and J by 3 bases, with 13 bases between them. This CDR3 has 13 residues. CDR3 in amino acids: CASKANSNYEQYF. The CDR3 DNA reads as TGTGCCAGCAAGGCTAACAGCAACTACGAGCAGTACTTC.

As concerns this clone: This specimen includes other DNA sequences encoding the same CDR3. The chain employs TRBV27 and TRBJ2-1; D may correspond to TRBD1 or TRBD2 (5 bases each). Trimming removed 2 bases at V and 4 bases at J, with 9 bases between. The CDR3 covers 14 residues. Germline V CDR1 and CDR2: MNHEY, SMNVEV (reference sequence). The CDR3 coding sequence is TGTGCCAGCAGTTTAGGGGGAAGTTACAATGAGCAGTTCTTC. Translating gives CASSLGGSYNEQFF.

J is TRBJ1-4 and V is TRBV11-2, with a weak D call TRBD1 (6 bases). V dropped 2 bases and J dropped 5 bases, with 15 bases sitting between them. This CDR3 has 16 residues. Looked up from germline, CDR1 is SGHAT and CDR2 is FQNNGV. The CDR3 loop reads CASSLYPTGMNEKLFF. CDR3 DNA: TGTGCCAGCAGCTTATACCCCACAGGGATGAATGAAAAACTGTTTTTT.

A word on this clone: The same CDR3 is also encoded by other DNA sequences in this sample. The genes are TRBV4-3 and TRBJ2-1, with TRBD2 matching 8 bases. The CDR3 extends over 14 amino acids. From germline, CDR1 is LGHNA and CDR2 YSLEER. The J segment lost 4 bases and the V segment lost 3 bases, leaving 2 bases of the junction unmatched. CDR3 coding DNA: TGCGCCAGCAGCCAGGGACTAGGGTACAATGAGCAGTTCTTC. Protein: CASSQGLGYNEQFF.

CDR3 DNA sequence: TGTGCCGTCGGACAATTCTATGGCTACACCTTC. Translating it yields CAVGQFYGYTF. J is TRBJ1-2 and V is TRBV13; TRBD1 might be the D (5 bases). In germline, CDR1 is PRHDT, CDR2 FYEKMQ (reference sequence). The CDR3 extends over 11 amino acids. V lost 11 bases, J lost 4 bases, and 11 bases lay in between.

The rearrangement uses TRBV11-2 and TRBJ1-1; D is uncertain. CDR1 and CDR2 from the germline V gene are SGHAT and FQNNGV. There are 14 residues in the CDR3. Trimming cost V 5 bases and J 4 bases, with 14 bases left between them. Written as DNA, the CDR3 is TGTGCCAGCAGCCCCGGTTACAGCTTCACTGAAGCTTTCTTT. Translated: CASSPGYSFTEAFF.

The chain is built from TRBV29-1 and TRBJ1-2; perhaps TRBD1 as D (5 bases). The germline V gene has CDR1 SQVTM and CDR2 ANQGSEA. With 7 bases removed from V and 3 bases from J, the gap between germline ends came to 12 bases. The CDR3 totals 12 residues. The CDR3 sequence: CSGETDDYGYTF. In DNA form, the CDR3 reads TGCAGCGGAGAGACAGATGACTATGGCTACACCTTC.

As concerns this clone: Other DNA sequences in the same sample also yield this CDR3. The V call is TRBV4-1, the J call TRBJ2-7; 8 positions agree with TRBD2. CDR1 is MGHRA and CDR2 is YSYEKL in the germline V gene. The CDR3 runs 15 residues. The J segment lost 3 bases and the V segment lost 2 bases, leaving 6 bases of the junction unmatched. The CDR3 DNA sequence: TGCGCCAGCAGCCAATATACTAGCGGCAGCTACGAGCAGTACTTC. Amino acids: CASSQYTSGSYEQYF.

This chain uses TRBV7-6 with TRBJ1-1; D unclear. V shed 5 bases and J shed 2 bases, with 12 bases lying between them. This CDR3 is 14 amino acids long. Germline V gene lookup returns CDR1 SGHVS and CDR2 FNYEAQ. In DNA form, the CDR3 reads TGTGCCAGCAGCCCAGACCGGAGAAACACTGAAGCTTTCTTT. Translated, it gives CASSPDRRNTEAFF.

The chain links TRBV27 to TRBJ1-5; a weak D match, TRBD1 (6 bases). Trimming shortened V by 5 bases and J by 2 bases, and 16 bases separated the two germline ends. The germline V gene encodes CDR1 MNHEY and CDR2 SMNVEV (reference sequence). This CDR3 spans 16 amino acids. Written as DNA, the CDR3 is TGTGCCAGCAGTACCAGGACAGACGCGGGCAATCAGCCCCAGCATTTT. This sequence encodes CASSTRTDAGNQPQHF.

J is TRBJ1-1 and V is TRBV7-9; D call uncertain. Germline V gene data show CDR1 as SEHNR and CDR2 as FQNEAQ (reference sequence). Trimming cost V 5 bases and J 4 bases, with 14 bases left between them. The CDR3 loop spans 14 amino acids. The CDR3: CASSTPPGGTEAFF. The CDR3, as DNA: TGTGCCAGCAGCACGCCGCCCGGCGGCACTGAAGCTTTCTTT.

V gene TRBV18 combines with J gene TRBJ1-5; 7 nucleotides agree with TRBD1. The germline V gene encodes CDR1 KGHSH and CDR2 LQKENI. The V and J ends lost 6 bases and 1 base, in that order; junction bases with no gene match: 3. The CDR3 totals 14 residues. The DNA of the CDR3 is TGTGCCAGCTCTGCGGGACAGAGCAATCAGCCCCAGCATTTT. Its translation is CASSAGQSNQPQHF.

There are a few counts of this clone. V and J are TRBV7-9 and TRBJ1-1; 9 bases match TRBD1. The CDR3 is made up of 16 amino acids. The junction had 12 bases not matched to a gene; V was cut back by 5 bases and J by 5 bases. Per the germline V gene, CDR1 is SEHNR and CDR2 is FQNEAQ (reference sequence). CDR3 loop: CASSPSTGGADTEAFF. In DNA form, the CDR3 reads TGTGCCAGCAGCCCCTCTACAGGGGGCGCAGATACTGAAGCTTTCTTT.

Concerning this clone itself: Other DNA sequences in the same sample also yield this CDR3. The chain carries TRBV5-6 and TRBJ2-1, with TRBD2 matching 12 bases. Per germline, CDR1 SGHDT and CDR2 YYEEEE. The length of the CDR3 is 16 residues. J was trimmed by 4 bases and V by 0 bases; bases with no gene match: 2. The chain's CDR3 is CASSLELAGGYNEQFF. The CDR3 DNA reads TGTGCCAGCAGCTTGGAACTAGCGGGAGGTTACAATGAGCAGTTCTTC.

V and J are TRBV28 and TRBJ2-7; 11 nucleotides align to TRBD1. With V trimmed by 5 bases and J by 5 bases, 20 bases remained unmatched. This CDR3 contains 19 residues. Germline values: CDR1 MDHEN, CDR2 SYDVKM. The CDR3 spells CASSPRSPYPGQGDHEQYF. CDR3 nucleotide sequence: TGTGCCAGCAGTCCCCGCTCCCCCTATCCGGGACAGGGGGACCACGAGCAGTACTTC.

The chain combines TRBV11-2 with TRBJ2-7; D may be TRBD2 (5 bases). Germline V gene data show CDR1 as SGHAT and CDR2 as FQNNGV. This CDR3 comprises 15 residues. V was shortened by 7 bases and J by 3 bases, with 19 bases between the two germline ends. The CDR3 DNA reads as TGTGCCAGCACAAGTGTCGGAACGGGATTCTACGAGCAGTACTTC. Its translation: CASTSVGTGFYEQYF.

The gene calls are TRBV29-1 and TRBJ2-1; a possible D gene is TRBD2 (5 bases). The CDR3 extends over 12 amino acids. The V gene lost 3 bases and the J gene lost 5 bases, with 8 bases spanning the gap. Germline V gene sequence: CDR1 SQVTM, CDR2 ANQGSEA. This CDR3 reads CSVDKGDNEQFF. CDR3 DNA sequence: TGCAGCGTTGATAAGGGAGACAATGAGCAGTTCTTC.

The chain employs TRBV15 and TRBJ1-3; D may be TRBD1 (5 bases). The CDR3 length is 18 residues. Per the germline V gene, CDR1 is LNHNV and CDR2 is YYDKDF (reference sequence). With 0 bases removed from V and 0 bases from J, the gap between germline ends came to 15 bases. The CDR3 DNA reads as TGTGCCACCAGCAGAGAGAGAAATACAGGAAACTCTGGAAACACCATATATTTT. Translating gives CATSRERNTGNSGNTIYF.

The chain couples TRBV28 to TRBJ1-5; a weak D match, TRBD1 (5 bases). Germline V CDR1 and CDR2: MDHEN, SYDVKM. Between the trimmed V and J ends, which lost 3 bases and 1 base, there was a span of 10 bases. The CDR3 has 15 amino acids. CDR3 residues: CASSFKGRSNQPQHF. Here the CDR3 DNA reads TGTGCCAGCAGTTTTAAGGGGCGAAGCAATCAGCCCCAGCATTTT.

This clone was seen a single time. V and J are TRBV4-1 and TRBJ2-2; D is unresolved. The CDR3 runs 15 residues. With 0 bases removed from V and 6 bases from J, the gap between germline ends came to 11 bases. CDR1 MGHRA and CDR2 YSYEKL come from the germline V gene. This CDR3 is CASSQESVPAGELFF. As DNA, the CDR3 is TGCGCCAGCAGCCAAGAGTCGGTCCCGGCCGGGGAGCTGTTTTTT.

V and J are TRBV9 and TRBJ1-1; no firm D call. Per the germline V gene, CDR1 is SGDLS and CDR2 is YYNGEE. Deletions cut 0 bases from V and 0 bases from J, with 6 bases between. The length of the CDR3 is 14 residues. CDR3 DNA sequence: TGTGCCAGCAGCGTAGCTGTCATGAACACTGAAGCTTTCTTT. Translation gives CASSVAVMNTEAFF.

The chain couples TRBV7-9 to TRBJ1-5; D remains unclear. Germline-derived CDR1 and CDR2 are SEHNR and FQNEAQ (reference sequence). This CDR3 spans 14 amino acids. The V and J ends lost 2 bases and 4 bases respectively, with 9 bases between them. CDR3 loop: CASSLSEGNQPQHF. DNA of the CDR3: TGTGCCAGCAGCTTATCGGAGGGAAATCAGCCCCAGCATTTT.

Turning to this clone: Other nucleotide sequences from this sample produce the same CDR3. J is TRBJ2-7 and V is TRBV11-2; unclear D gene. CDR1 is SGHAT, CDR2 FQNNGV, per germline. The CDR3 extends over 12 amino acids. V was trimmed by 4 bases and J by 0 bases, leaving 4 bases between them. CDR3 sequence (DNA): TGTGCCAGCAGCTATGACTCCTACGAGCAGTACTTC. This gives the protein CASSYDSYEQYF.